The subject of this entry is one T cell receptor beta chain. This specimen belongs to a study of blood T cell repertoires in COVID-19. The wider study: In each case, the material was cDNA or gDNA derived from T cells, B-cell-depleted T cells, or PBMCs.

Profiled with immunoSEQ multiplex PCR; TCRdb holds only in-frame clones, not every one. The sample records 120,000 to 150,000 clones, 70% to 90% being singletons. Germline loops: CDR1 SGHRS, CDR2 YFSETQ. V lost 4 bases to trimming and J lost 7 bases; unmatched junction nucleotides: 8. The CDR3 spans 14 residues. The participants were between about 18 and 95 years old and came from about two dozen US areas. Membership in each cohort depended on participant-reported clinical history. Sequenced input: PBMCs or T cells enriched from blood (not recorded which). This chain uses TRBV5-1 with TRBJ1-5; TRBD1 aligns across 7 bases. The receptor was derived from a woman aged 45-60 years with acute COVID-19. CDR3 DNA: TGCGCCAGCAGCCCTACAGGGGCAGACCAGCCCCAGCATTTT. Its protein is CASSPTGADQPQHF.